The T cell receptor (beta chain) under discussion was sequenced for a study of cytomegalovirus exposure and HLA in healthy donors. Those who donated were healthy bone marrow donors. Donors showed nominal health when sampled, although they likely had unrecorded immune exposures. Findings and limits, study-wide: Reportedly, fewer N-insertions than the approximately 700-donor mean appeared in an Asian-associated ancestry cluster in a later analysis. The analysis excluded some indistinguishable V segments, including TRBV6-2 and TRBV6-3.

Use of 60 Vbeta and 13 Jbeta primers characterized the PCR. The assay was immunoSEQ multiplex PCR, and TCRdb's table has in-frame clones only and misses some. The repertoire includes about 200,000 clones, around 80% of them detected once, and around 0.2% sits in the top ten. About this clone: Its specificity is unknown.

This CDR3 comprises 12 residues. Looked up from germline, CDR1 is GTSNPN and CDR2 is SVGIG (reference sequence). With 4 bases clipped from V and 5 bases from J, the junction kept 4 bases outside the gene matches. The rearrangement links TRBV30 to TRBJ1-1; 7 bases line up with TRBD1. The sequenced sample consisted of PBMCs. This clonotype originated in a girl aged 2-10 years in good health and CMV-seronegative. Here the CDR3 reads CAWTPGQTEAFF. The CDR3 region has the DNA TGTGCCTGGACCCCGGGACAGACTGAAGCTTTCTTT.